Shown below are 17 T cell receptor beta chains from a single sample sequenced in a study of response to subunit inactivated influenza vaccine. TCRdb re-called the RT-PCR reads with MiXCR, one entry per CDR3 protein. Of just under 550,000 distinct CDR3 sequences in the sample, under 25% were seen once. The same data also contributed to another study, on T cells expressing NK-cell markers. As that study records: cDNA encoding TCR beta was synthesized via 5'RACE template switching incorporating UMIs.

The sample in question was CD4+ T cells sorted from PBMCs, obtained about 12 days after vaccination. These receptors were taken from a man in his forties or fifties who received an inactivated influenza vaccine.

The chain uses TRBV8-2 and TRBJ2-1; the D call in the table, TRBD1, was not verified against the DNA. TRBV8-2 is marked as a pseudogene. The CDR3 sequence is 11 residues long. CDR3 protein: CAIGPGLKQFF. The DNA of the CDR3 is TGTGCCATCGGCCCCGGGCTCAAGCAGTTCTTC.

The rearrangement joins TRBV7-2 to TRBJ2-3; tentative D call: TRBD1 (6 bases). Germline loops: CDR1 SGHTA, CDR2 FQGNSA. This CDR3 region has 14 residues. V lost 2 bases and J 2 bases, leaving 8 bases between the germline ends. CDR3 sequence reads: CASSLNRATDTQYF. CDR3 sequence (DNA): TGTGCCAGCAGCTTAAACAGGGCCACAGATACGCAGTATTTT.

This clonotype came up a few times. The chain combines TRBV6-1 with TRBJ2-4, with 7 nucleotides matching TRBD1. The CDR3 consists of 13 residues. Germline V lookup: CDR1 MNHNS, CDR2 SASEGT. Trimming took 5 bases from V and 7 from J; bases not matched to a gene: 5. CDR3: CASSPPGQNIQYF. The CDR3 DNA follows: TGTGCCAGCAGTCCTCCGGGACAGAACATTCAGTACTTC.

This clonotype was seen a handful of times. V usage is TRBV5-1 and J usage is TRBJ2-1, with 9 bases aligning to TRBD1. Germline V gene data show CDR1 as SGHRS and CDR2 as YFSETQ. The length of the CDR3 is 15 residues. The junction had 8 bases not matched to a gene; V was cut back by 4 bases and J by 6 bases. The CDR3 region is CASSVRTGVVNEQFF. CDR3 in DNA: TGCGCCAGCAGCGTTAGGACAGGGGTTGTCAATGAGCAGTTCTTC.

The genes are TRBV6-2 or TRBV6-3 and TRBJ1-2; no clear D. Germline values: CDR1 MNHEY, CDR2 SVGEGT. The V and J ends lost 5 bases and 5 bases respectively, with 18 bases between them. This CDR3 region has 15 residues. The chain's CDR3 is CASSDPGRSVYGYTF. The CDR3 DNA is TGTGCCAGCAGTGATCCCGGGCGTTCCGTTTATGGCTACACCTTC.

The sample holds a few counts of this clonotype. The V and J genes are TRBV20-1 and TRBJ2-7; 11 nucleotides agree with TRBD2. The CDR3 covers 16 residues. Germline values: CDR1 DFQATT, CDR2 SNEGSKA (reference sequence). J lost 4 bases, V lost 5 bases, and 13 bases had no gene match. The CDR3 DNA is TGCAGTGCTCGGGACCCTCGACTAGCGGGAACATACGAGCAGTACTTC. Encoded protein: CSARDPRLAGTYEQYF.

This clonotype was seen many times. This chain joins TRBV6-2 or TRBV6-3 and TRBJ2-3; D gene ambiguous. Trimming took 0 bases from V and 6 from J, leaving 10 bases between them. The germline gives CDR1 MNHEY, CDR2 SVGEGT. The CDR3 extends over 14 amino acids. The CDR3 loop reads CASSYSKPQDTQYF. The CDR3, as DNA: TGTGCCAGCAGTTACTCGAAGCCTCAGGATACGCAGTATTTT.

The chain carries TRBV6-5 and TRBJ2-5; D might be TRBD1 or TRBD2, each matching 5 bases. This CDR3 contains 18 residues. Germline assignment: CDR1 MNHEY and CDR2 SVGAGI. V was cut by 0 bases and J by 2 bases, with 19 bases left in between. The CDR3 coding sequence is TGTGCCAGCAGTTACTCGGGTACGACCGGGACCACACAAGAGACCCAGTACTTC. Its protein is CASSYSGTTGTTQETQYF.

This clonotype was seen at least ten times. V gene TRBV20-1 combines with J gene TRBJ2-5; weak D call: TRBD2 (5 bases). CDR1 is DFQATT, CDR2 SNEGSKA, per germline (reference sequence). V was clipped by 2 bases and J by 5 bases, with 15 bases between them. CDR3 size: 14 residues. The CDR3 spells CSARSPLEVETQYF. CDR3 in DNA: TGCAGTGCTAGATCCCCACTAGAGGTGGAGACCCAGTACTTC.

This chain uses TRBV7-9 with TRBJ2-3; D is ambiguous. The V end lost 3 bases, the J end lost 4 bases, and 17 bases lay between the germline ends. Germline lookup yields CDR1 SEHNR and CDR2 FQNEAQ (reference sequence). This CDR3 spans 16 amino acids. The CDR3 loop reads CASSFSPGLGADTQYF. In DNA form, the CDR3 reads TGTGCCAGCAGCTTCTCCCCTGGGTTAGGAGCAGATACGCAGTATTTT.

This clonotype has only a few counts. V is TRBV12-3 or TRBV12-4 and J is TRBJ1-5, with D unclear. There are 13 residues in the CDR3. Trimming removed 0 bases at V and 4 bases at J, with 4 bases between. The CDR3 region is CASSLAWNQPQHF. In nucleotides, the CDR3 is TGTGCCAGCAGTTTAGCGTGGAATCAGCCCCAGCATTTT.

This clonotype has a handful of counts. This sequence joins TRBV28 and TRBJ1-1; 7 nucleotides line up with TRBD1. Germline values: CDR1 MDHEN, CDR2 SYDVKM. The V and J ends lost 6 bases and 1 base, in that order; junction bases with no gene match: 8. The CDR3 runs 15 residues. The DNA for the CDR3 is TGTGCCAGCAGACCGTCCCGACAGGGGAACACTGAAGCTTTCTTT. It specifies CASRPSRQGNTEAFF.

This clonotype was picked up many times. The chain is built from TRBV6-6 and TRBJ2-1, with TRBD1 identical over 8 bases. V shed 7 bases and J 8 bases; nucleotides not matched to a gene: 16. Germline CDR1 MNHNY, CDR2 SVGAGI (reference sequence). The CDR3 loop spans 16 amino acids. The CDR3 sequence: CASISGDRGAVHEQFF. For the CDR3, the DNA is TGTGCCAGCATTAGTGGTGACAGGGGTGCAGTGCATGAGCAGTTCTTC.

This sequence joins TRBV7-9 and TRBJ2-5; 7 nucleotides agree with TRBD2. Germline values: CDR1 SEHNR, CDR2 FQNEAQ (reference sequence). The CDR3 is 17 residues long. Trimming cost V 1 base and J 0 bases; bases outside gene matches: 8. The CDR3 region is CASSLGASGGHQETQYF. DNA of the CDR3: TGTGCCAGCAGCTTAGGCGCTAGCGGAGGACACCAAGAGACCCAGTACTTC.

The rearrangement joins TRBV3-1 to TRBJ2-1; a possible D gene is TRBD1 (5 bases). The CDR3 length is 12 residues. CDR1 LGHDT and CDR2 YNNKEL come from the germline V gene (reference sequence). Trimming took 5 bases from V and 10 from J, leaving 12 bases between them. The CDR3: CASSYQAGEQFF. The CDR3 DNA follows: TGTGCCAGCAGCTACCAAGCAGGGGAGCAGTTCTTC.

This sequence joins TRBV7-2 and TRBJ2-7, with D possibly being TRBD1 (6 bases). From germline, CDR1 is SGHTA and CDR2 FQGNSA. V was pared by 5 bases and J by 4 bases, with 18 bases between. This CDR3 comprises 15 residues. The CDR3 DNA reads TGTGCCAGCAGCACCAGACAGGCGGGCCTTTACGAGCAGTACTTC. Translated, it gives CASSTRQAGLYEQYF.

The rearrangement uses TRBV29-1 and TRBJ2-2; TRBD2 aligns across 10 bases. J lost 2 bases, V lost 5 bases, and 2 bases had no gene match. This CDR3 contains 14 residues. Looked up from germline, CDR1 is SQVTM and CDR2 is ANQGSEA. In DNA, the CDR3 is TGCAGCGTTACTAGCGGGGTCAACACCGGGGAGCTGTTTTTT. This codes for CSVTSGVNTGELFF.